This T cell receptor beta chain emerged from a study of blood T cell repertoires in COVID-19. About the research overall: COVID-19 samples collected from the United States, Italy and Spain covered acute and convalescent phases. T cells, B-cell-depleted T cells, or PBMCs provided the cDNA or gDNA that served as material.

CDR3 length: 14 residues. Looked up from germline, CDR1 is SGDLS and CDR2 is YYNGEE. Losses at the gene ends were 5 bases for V and 8 bases for J; bases not matched to a gene: 10. Study processing details: Reference gene primer amplification gave estimated nucleated cell counts. Profiling relied on immunoSEQ multiplex PCR, and the TCRdb table lists in-frame clones only, not all of them. That table gives V, J and clone size, and the DNA gave D and trimming. The data hold roughly 670,000 clones, with 90% observed a single time. The TCR originated in a woman under 30 with acute or convalescent COVID-19. The chain is built from TRBV9 and TRBJ1-2; 9 positions match TRBD1. Material: peripheral blood. CDR3 amino acids: CASRAPGQGYGYTF. The CDR3 DNA follows: TGTGCCAGCAGAGCCCCGGGACAGGGTTACGGCTACACCTTC.